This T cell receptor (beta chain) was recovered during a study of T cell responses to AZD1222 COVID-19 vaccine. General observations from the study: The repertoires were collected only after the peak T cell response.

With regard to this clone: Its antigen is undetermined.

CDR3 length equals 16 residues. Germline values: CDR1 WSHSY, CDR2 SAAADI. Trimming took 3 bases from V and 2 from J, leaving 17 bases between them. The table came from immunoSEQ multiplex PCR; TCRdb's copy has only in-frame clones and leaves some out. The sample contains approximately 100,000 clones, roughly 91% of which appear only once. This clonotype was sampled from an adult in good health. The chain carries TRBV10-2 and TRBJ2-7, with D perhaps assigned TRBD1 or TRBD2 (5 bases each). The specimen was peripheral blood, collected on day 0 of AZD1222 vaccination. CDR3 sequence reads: CASSDGQGVPTYEQYF. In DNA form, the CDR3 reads TGCGCCAGCAGTGATGGGCAGGGAGTCCCTACCTACGAGCAGTACTTC.